This T cell receptor (beta chain) came from a study of lymphopenia after photon versus proton radiotherapy. Findings of the study overall: Photon-treated patients lost naive T cells and TCR diversity; proton-treated stayed stable. After the lymphocyte nadir, photon-treated repertoires showed oligoclonal expansion, especially of CD8+ Temra cells.

A remark on this clone: What it binds is not known.

Generated by immunoSEQ multiplex PCR, the TCRdb table keeps only in-frame clones and is missing some. The sample shows approximately 65,000 clones, approximately 91% of them seen only once. V lost 3 bases and J lost 1; bases outside the gene matches: 2. Looked up from germline, CDR1 is SGHAT and CDR2 is FQNNGV. CDR3 length: 15 amino acids. This chain connects TRBV11-2 to TRBJ2-5; TRBD2 agrees at 10 bases. The sample consisted of peripheral blood, taken from a patient treated with photon-based radiotherapy. The clonotype was recovered from a woman in her 70s with pancreatic cancer. CDR3 DNA sequence: TGTGCCAGCAGCTTCTTAGCGGGAGGCCAAGAGACCCAGTACTTC. Translated: CASSFLAGGQETQYF.